Detailed here is one T cell receptor (beta chain). Its antigen is undetermined. Germline V gene sequence: CDR1 SGHRS, CDR2 YFSETQ. V gave up 4 bases and J gave up 7 bases; unmatched junction bases: 7. The CDR3 runs 13 residues. This specimen belongs to a study of T-cell memory formation after mild COVID-19. The overall study: The two donors had largely donor-specific TCR clusters. Findings and caveats of the study: Those CD4+ clones that contracted were mainly in CM and EM (CD8+ ones in EMRA).

TCRdb re-derived calls from the 5' RACE reads in MiXCR, one entry per CDR3 protein. The sample shows approximately 210,000 distinct CDR3 sequences, about 10% of them seen only once. The sample consisted of PBMCs or a T cell subset sorted from them (not recorded which). V usage is TRBV5-1 and J usage is TRBJ2-5; 7 nucleotides line up with TRBD1. The TCR comes from a man between 18 and 29 years old who had mild COVID-19 (a few samples of this study predate the infection). Cell type and time point are not known. CDR3 region: CASSNDRAGTQYF. CDR3 in DNA: TGCGCCAGCAGCAACGACAGGGCCGGGACCCAGTACTTC.